This TCR beta chain derives from a study of response to subunit inactivated influenza vaccine (dated by TCRdb to the late 2010s). Context from the whole study: Deep quantitative profiling of the T cell receptor repertoire was used in the study to follow responses to a trivalent subunit inactivated influenza vaccine. The research as a whole found: The authors proposed that each seasonal influenza vaccination may bring in only a limited number of new T cells.

A note on this clonotype: What antigen it recognizes has not been identified. Base qualities are not provided; no much larger clone lies one nucleotide away.

The library was generated by RT-PCR. Sequenced on an Illumina HiSeq 2500. TCRdb redid the processing of the public reads, applying fastp at Q25 and MiXCR, and retained in-frame beta chains. A single entry per CDR3 protein holds the most common genes and DNA from its merged rows. The sample yields 450,000 to 600,000 distinct CDR3 sequences; about 17% were counted once. The leading ten clones occupy 3% of the sample. The sequence derives from a man aged 45 to 70 who received an inactivated influenza vaccine. Donor details come from another sample of the same person, matched by shared clones. Source: CD4+ T cells sorted from PBMCs, taken 23 to 25 months after vaccination.

CDR3 sequence: CSARAPVSYEQYF. The DNA is TGCAGTGCTAGAGCCCCAGTCTCCTACGAGCAGTACTTC. The chain was built from TRBV20-1 and TRBJ2-7; the D gene lacks a confident call. V loses 1 base of germline sequence and J loses 0 bases, and the interval between the two ends is 7 bases. From the cysteine through the phenylalanine, the CDR3 covers 13 amino acids. The read is trimmed to its CDR3 DNA, 39 bases read in frame from base 1. Taken from the germline V gene (reference sequence), the CDR1 and CDR2 loops are DFQATT and SNEGSKA.